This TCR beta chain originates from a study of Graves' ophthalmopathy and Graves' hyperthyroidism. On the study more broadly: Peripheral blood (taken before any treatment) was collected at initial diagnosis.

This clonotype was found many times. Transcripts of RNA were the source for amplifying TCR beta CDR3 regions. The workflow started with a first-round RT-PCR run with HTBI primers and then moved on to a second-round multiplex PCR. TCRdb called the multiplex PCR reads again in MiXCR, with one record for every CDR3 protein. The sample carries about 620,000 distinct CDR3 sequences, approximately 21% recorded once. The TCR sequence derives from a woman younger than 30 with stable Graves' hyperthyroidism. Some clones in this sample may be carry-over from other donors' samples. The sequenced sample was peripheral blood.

This CDR3 reads CASSLSVSTGNTIYF. The CDR3 DNA reads TGTGCCAGCAGCTTATCGGTGTCAACTGGAAACACCATATATTTT. The chain couples TRBV11-2 to TRBJ1-3; D not resolved. Germline V lookup: CDR1 SGHAT, CDR2 FQNNGV. This CDR3 has 15 amino acids. With 2 bases removed from V and 2 bases from J, the gap between germline ends came to 10 bases.